This T cell receptor beta chain was obtained from a study of T cell responses to AZD1222 COVID-19 vaccine. Study-level results: Spike-spanning, vaccine-associated CD4 TCRs were dominant at 160-218 and 743-854.

Method: immunoSEQ multiplex PCR; TCRdb's copy keeps in-frame clones and lacks some. The table has around 140,000 clones, 80% to 95% seen once. The CDR3 has 16 amino acids. In germline, CDR1 is SGHTA, CDR2 FQGNSA. V was clipped by 1 base and J by 2 bases, with 15 bases between them. Concerning this clone: What it binds is unknown.

The V gene is TRBV7-2, the J gene TRBJ2-7, with a tentative D call TRBD2 (8 bases). The material was peripheral blood, obtained 28 days after the second AZD1222 dose. The TCR originated in an adult who received the AZD1222 COVID-19 vaccine. The CDR3, as DNA: TGTGCCAGCAGCTTAGGAGGCGGGGGGACAGCCTACGAGCAGTACTTC. This gives the protein CASSLGGGGTAYEQYF.